This is a list of T cell receptor beta chains from one sample in a study of blood T cell repertoires in COVID-19. The data were produced by immunoSEQ multiplex PCR, yet TCRdb's version contains in-frame clones alone and is incomplete. The sample has more than 450,000 clones, about 90% seen once. Sequencing input: PBMCs or T cells enriched from blood (not recorded which). The source is a woman aged 18-35 years who had recovered from COVID-19. CDR3s include the opening cysteine and the closing phenylalanine or tryptophan. A D gene is named only where the DNA matches it firmly. Some rows mark clone size as missing; the rest say once, few, many or name a class of expanded clone.

CDR3 length: 12
V gene: TRBV30
clone size: .
J gene: TRBJ2-1
D gene: TRBD2
CDR3 DNA: TGTGCCTGGGACTATAGCGGGGATGAGCAGTTCTTC
CDR3 protein: CAWDYSGDEQFF

CDR3 length: 19
V gene: TRBV7-8
clone size: few
J gene: TRBJ2-1
D gene: TRBD2
CDR3 DNA: TGTGCCAGCAGCCAGGGGTCTAGCGGGGGGGCCGTCAGCGGCAATGAGCAGTTCTTC
CDR3 protein: CASSQGSSGGAVSGNEQFF

CDR3 length: 11
V gene: TRBV20-1
clone size: .
J gene: TRBJ2-7
D gene: TRBD2
CDR3 DNA: TGCAGTACCGGACTAGCCGACGAGCAGTACTTC
CDR3 protein: CSTGLADEQYF

CDR3 length: 14
V gene: TRBV30
clone size: .
J gene: TRBJ1-3
D gene: .
CDR3 DNA: TGTGCCTGGAGTGTACAGGGTGCTGGAAACACCATATATTTT
CDR3 protein: CAWSVQGAGNTIYF

CDR3 length: 13
V gene: TRBV5-5
clone size: .
J gene: TRBJ2-7
D gene: .
CDR3 DNA: TGTGCCAGCAGCCGGGACTTATCCTACGAGCAGTACTTC
CDR3 protein: CASSRDLSYEQYF

CDR3 length: 13
V gene: TRBV30
clone size: .
J gene: TRBJ1-6
D gene: .
CDR3 DNA: TGTGCCTGGAGCGCAAGGGAGAGTTCACCCCTCCACTTT
CDR3 protein: CAWSARESSPLHF

CDR3 length: 19
V gene: TRBV14
clone size: .
J gene: TRBJ1-2
D gene: TRBD1
CDR3 DNA: TGTGCCAGCAGCCAAGCATACATCCCGGGACAGGGACTAAACTATGGCTACACCTTC
CDR3 protein: CASSQAYIPGQGLNYGYTF

CDR3 length: 15
V gene: TRBV27
clone size: .
J gene: TRBJ1-5
D gene: .
CDR3 DNA: TGTGCCAGCAGTTCAAGATTATCGGGCAATCAGCCCCAGCATTTT
CDR3 protein: CASSSRLSGNQPQHF

CDR3 length: 17
V gene: TRBV5-5
clone size: .
J gene: TRBJ1-2
D gene: .
CDR3 DNA: TGTGCCAGCAGCTTTTTGGCAGGGGAACCCCTCAACTATGGCTACACCTTC
CDR3 protein: CASSFLAGEPLNYGYTF

CDR3 length: 13
V gene: TRBV15
clone size: .
J gene: TRBJ1-1
D gene: .
CDR3 DNA: TGTGCCACCAGCAGAGACAAACCGGTACTCGCTTTCTTT
CDR3 protein: CATSRDKPVLAFF

CDR3 length: 15
V gene: TRBV18
clone size: .
J gene: TRBJ1-1
D gene: .
CDR3 DNA: TGTGCCAGCTCACCTCCGACAGAATGGGGCACTGAAGCTTTCTTT
CDR3 protein: CASSPPTEWGTEAFF

CDR3 length: 13
V gene: TRBV7-9
clone size: .
J gene: TRBJ1-1
D gene: TRBD1
CDR3 DNA: TGTGCCAGCAGCTTGAGAGGGGGCGATGAAGCTTTCTTT
CDR3 protein: CASSLRGGDEAFF

CDR3 length: 13
V gene: TRBV3-1/TRBV3-2
clone size: .
J gene: TRBJ2-7
D gene: .
CDR3 DNA: TGTGCCAGCAGCCAAGGCAGGGTGGGCGAGCAGTACTTC
CDR3 protein: CASSQGRVGEQYF

CDR3 length: 14
V gene: TRBV18
clone size: .
J gene: TRBJ1-6
D gene: TRBD1
CDR3 DNA: TGTGCCAGCTCATCCGGACAGGGTTTCTCACCCCTCCACTTT
CDR3 protein: CASSSGQGFSPLHF

CDR3 length: 15
V gene: TRBV5-4
clone size: .
J gene: TRBJ2-5
D gene: TRBD1
CDR3 DNA: TGTGCCAGCAGCCTTCGGGACAGGGAGCAAGAGACCCAGTACTTC
CDR3 protein: CASSLRDREQETQYF

CDR3 length: 16
V gene: TRBV5-5
clone size: once
J gene: TRBJ2-7
D gene: TRBD2
CDR3 DNA: TGTGCCAGCAGCTTTTCATCGGGGGGAAATTTTAGGGAGCAGTACTTC
CDR3 protein: CASSFSSGGNFREQYF

CDR3 length: 15
V gene: TRBV7-2
clone size: .
J gene: TRBJ2-7
D gene: TRBD1
CDR3 DNA: TGTGCCAGCAGCTGGGACAGCCGCGTTACCTACGAGCAGTACTTC
CDR3 protein: CASSWDSRVTYEQYF

CDR3 length: 12
V gene: TRBV14
clone size: .
J gene: TRBJ2-5
D gene: .
CDR3 DNA: TGTGCCAGCAGCCAAGGTCGGGAGACCCAGTACTTC
CDR3 protein: CASSQGRETQYF

CDR3 length: 17
V gene: TRBV24-1
clone size: .
J gene: TRBJ2-3
D gene: TRBD2
CDR3 DNA: TGTGCCACCAGTGATTTCAGGACTAGCGGGGGCACAGATACGCAGTATTTT
CDR3 protein: CATSDFRTSGGTDTQYF

CDR3 length: 13
V gene: TRBV7-9
clone size: .
J gene: TRBJ2-2
D gene: .
CDR3 DNA: TGTGCCAGCGGGAGGGGGGACACCGGGGAGCTGTTTTTT
CDR3 protein: CASGRGDTGELFF

CDR3 length: 16
V gene: TRBV5-1
clone size: .
J gene: TRBJ2-2
D gene: TRBD1
CDR3 DNA: TGCGCCAGCAGCTTGGGGCAGGGGGCAGTCACCGGGGAGCTGTTTTTT
CDR3 protein: CASSLGQGAVTGELFF

CDR3 length: 16
V gene: TRBV27
clone size: .
J gene: TRBJ2-1
D gene: TRBD2
CDR3 DNA: TGTGCCAGCAGTCTCAAGCGGGGCTCCGTTTACAATGAGCAGTTCTTC
CDR3 protein: CASSLKRGSVYNEQFF

CDR3 length: 16
V gene: TRBV7-2
clone size: .
J gene: TRBJ2-3
D gene: .
CDR3 DNA: TGTGCCAGCAGCTTAGAGGCGGCTAGCGGCACAGATACGCAGTATTTT
CDR3 protein: CASSLEAASGTDTQYF

CDR3 length: 13
V gene: TRBV10-3
clone size: few
J gene: TRBJ1-6
D gene: TRBD1
CDR3 DNA: TGTGCCGCAAGGGACAGGAATAATTCACCCCTCCACTTT
CDR3 protein: CAARDRNNSPLHF

CDR3 length: 14
V gene: TRBV5-1
clone size: once
J gene: TRBJ1-1
D gene: .
CDR3 DNA: TGCACCAGCAGCGCGGGACGGTTGAACACTGAAGCTTTCTTT
CDR3 protein: CTSSAGRLNTEAFF

CDR3 length: 14
V gene: TRBV10-2
clone size: .
J gene: TRBJ1-2
D gene: .
CDR3 DNA: TGCGCCAGCAGTTTCTCTAAAGGGGCGGATGGCTACACCTTC
CDR3 protein: CASSFSKGADGYTF

CDR3 length: 12
V gene: TRBV29-1
clone size: .
J gene: TRBJ2-6
D gene: .
CDR3 DNA: TGCAGCGCCGGTTCTGGGGCCAACGTCCTGACTTTC
CDR3 protein: CSAGSGANVLTF

CDR3 length: 13
V gene: TRBV12-3/TRBV12-4
clone size: few
J gene: TRBJ2-1
D gene: .
CDR3 DNA: TGTGCCAGCAGTTTAGACCAGGGGGGCCTCGGTTTCTTC
CDR3 protein: CASSLDQGGLGFF

CDR3 length: 15
V gene: TRBV11-2
clone size: .
J gene: TRBJ2-1
D gene: .
CDR3 DNA: TGTGCCAGCAGCTTAAACACAGGGAATCACAATGAGCAGTTCTTC
CDR3 protein: CASSLNTGNHNEQFF

CDR3 length: 15
V gene: TRBV18
clone size: .
J gene: TRBJ1-5
D gene: .
CDR3 DNA: TGTGCCAGCTCACCGGGGGGGCGAGGCAATCAGCCCCAGCATTTT
CDR3 protein: CASSPGGRGNQPQHF

CDR3 length: 15
V gene: TRBV30
clone size: few
J gene: TRBJ2-2
D gene: TRBD2
CDR3 DNA: TGTGCCTGGAGACTAGCGGGGGTCAACACCGGGGAGCTGTTTTTT
CDR3 protein: CAWRLAGVNTGELFF

CDR3 length: 14
V gene: TRBV5-4
clone size: .
J gene: TRBJ1-2
D gene: .
CDR3 DNA: TGTGCCAGCAGCTTGGACACGGGAATGCGTGGCTACACCTTC
CDR3 protein: CASSLDTGMRGYTF

CDR3 length: 14
V gene: TRBV18
clone size: .
J gene: TRBJ2-1
D gene: TRBD2
CDR3 DNA: TGTGCCAGCTCACCACTGGGACTAGCCAATGAGCAGTTCTTC
CDR3 protein: CASSPLGLANEQFF